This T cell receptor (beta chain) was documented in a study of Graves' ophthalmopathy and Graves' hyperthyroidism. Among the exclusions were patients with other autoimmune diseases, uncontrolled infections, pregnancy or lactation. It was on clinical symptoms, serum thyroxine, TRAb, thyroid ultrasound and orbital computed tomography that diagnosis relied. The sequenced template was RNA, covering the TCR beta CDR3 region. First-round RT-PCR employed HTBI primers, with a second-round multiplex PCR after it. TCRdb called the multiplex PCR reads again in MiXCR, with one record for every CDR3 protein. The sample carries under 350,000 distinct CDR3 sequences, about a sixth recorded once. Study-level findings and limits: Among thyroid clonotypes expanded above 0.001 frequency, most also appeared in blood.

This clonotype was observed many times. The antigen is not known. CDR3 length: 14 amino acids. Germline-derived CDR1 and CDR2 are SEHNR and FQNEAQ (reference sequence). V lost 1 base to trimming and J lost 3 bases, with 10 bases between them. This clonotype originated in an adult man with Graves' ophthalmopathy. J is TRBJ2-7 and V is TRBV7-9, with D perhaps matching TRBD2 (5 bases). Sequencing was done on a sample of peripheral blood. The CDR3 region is CASSLGGAVYEQYF. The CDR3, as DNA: TGTGCCAGCAGCTTAGGCGGAGCGGTCTACGAGCAGTACTTC.